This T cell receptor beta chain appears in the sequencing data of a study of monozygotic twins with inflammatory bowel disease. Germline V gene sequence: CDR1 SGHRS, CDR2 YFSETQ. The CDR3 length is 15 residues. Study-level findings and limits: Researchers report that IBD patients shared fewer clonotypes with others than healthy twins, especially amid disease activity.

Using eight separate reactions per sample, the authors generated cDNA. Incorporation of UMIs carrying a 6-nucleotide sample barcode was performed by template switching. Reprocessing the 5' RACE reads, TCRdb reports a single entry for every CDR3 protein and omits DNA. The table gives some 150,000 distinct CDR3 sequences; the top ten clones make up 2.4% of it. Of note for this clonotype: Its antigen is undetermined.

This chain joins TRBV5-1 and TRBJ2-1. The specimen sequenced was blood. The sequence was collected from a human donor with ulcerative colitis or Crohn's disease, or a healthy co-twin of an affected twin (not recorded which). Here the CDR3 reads CASSVGQSSYNEQFF.